Listed here is a single T cell receptor beta chain. This specimen belongs to a study of graft-versus-host responses after intestinal transplantation. Assay used: immunoSEQ multiplex PCR; TCRdb lists only in-frame clones, some missing. The sample shows under 45,000 clones, more than 85% of them seen only once. This CDR3 has 12 amino acids. Germline V CDR1 and CDR2: SGDLS, YYNGEE. Trimming removed 3 bases from V and 7 bases from J, with 8 bases in between. This specimen was PBMCs, taken nearly 750 days after intestinal transplantation. This sequence was found in a human patient who received an intestinal transplant, so some T cells may come from the graft donor. The V gene is TRBV9, the J gene TRBJ2-1; D call uncertain. CDR3 coding DNA: TGTGCCAGCAGCGAGCCCCGGAATGAGCAGTTCTTC. Encoded protein: CASSEPRNEQFF.